Listed here is a single TCR beta chain. Its specificity is unknown. Germline CDR1 reads LNHDA; CDR2 reads SQIVND (reference sequence). V lost 3 bases and J lost 1, with 12 bases in between. This CDR3 region has 15 residues. This entry belongs to a study of T-cell reconstitution after alpha-beta-depleted transplantation in children. Unique molecular identifiers were incorporated during preparation of the TCRbeta library. TCRdb passed the PCR reads through MiXCR, listing each CDR3 protein once. The table includes about 980,000 distinct CDR3 sequences, 25% to 35% detected once. Study-level points and caveats: From newly produced T cells came most of the T-cell counts and diversity one year after transplant. Expanded clones from the graft, numbering several hundred, reportedly supplied alpha-beta T cells about two months after transplant. At day 60, the high TCRbeta diversity found in some patients originated from recipient T cells and thymic progenitors that had survived.

The input for sequencing was PBMCs, mostly from graft donor cells, taken 360 days after TCRalphabeta/CD19-depleted stem cell transplant. This chain uses TRBV19 with TRBJ1-1; D might be TRBD1 (6 bases). The receptor was derived from a boy under two years old who had a stem cell transplant for SCID, so the T cells may come from the graft donor. Here the CDR3 reads CASSIGGQPNTEAFF. The CDR3 nucleotides read TGTGCCAGTAGTATCGGGGGGCAGCCGAACACTGAAGCTTTCTTT.